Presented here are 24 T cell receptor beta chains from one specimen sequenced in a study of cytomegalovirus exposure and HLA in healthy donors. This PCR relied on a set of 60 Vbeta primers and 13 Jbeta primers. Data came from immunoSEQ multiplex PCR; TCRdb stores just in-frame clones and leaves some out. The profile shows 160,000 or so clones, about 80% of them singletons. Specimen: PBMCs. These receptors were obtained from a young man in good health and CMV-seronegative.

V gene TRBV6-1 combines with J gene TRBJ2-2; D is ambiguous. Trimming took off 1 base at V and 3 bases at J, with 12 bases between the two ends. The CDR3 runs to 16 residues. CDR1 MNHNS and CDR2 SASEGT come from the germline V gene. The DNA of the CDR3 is TGTGCCAGCAGTGAAGTGAGGCGTATTCACACCGGGGAGCTGTTTTTT. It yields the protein CASSEVRRIHTGELFF.

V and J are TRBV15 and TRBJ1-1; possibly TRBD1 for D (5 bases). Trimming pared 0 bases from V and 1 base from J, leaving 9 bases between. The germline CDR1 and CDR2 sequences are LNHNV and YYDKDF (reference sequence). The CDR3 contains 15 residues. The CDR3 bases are TGTGCCACCAGCAGAGATCGCAGGGAGAACACTGAAGCTTTCTTT. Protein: CATSRDRRENTEAFF.

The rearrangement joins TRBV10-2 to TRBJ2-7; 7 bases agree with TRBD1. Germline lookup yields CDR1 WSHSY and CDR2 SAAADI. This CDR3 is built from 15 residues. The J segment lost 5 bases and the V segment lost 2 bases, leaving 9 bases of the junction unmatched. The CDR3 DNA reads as TGCGCCAGCAGTGAGATGACAGGGTATTTCCACGAGCAGTACTTC. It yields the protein CASSEMTGYFHEQYF.

CDR3: CAIQTSGSTDTQYF. The CDR3 region has the DNA TGCGCCATCCAAACTAGCGGCTCCACAGATACGCAGTATTTT. V usage is TRBV10-1 and J usage is TRBJ2-3; 8 bases line up with TRBD2. Germline CDR1 and CDR2: WNHNN and SYGVQD (reference sequence). This CDR3 has 14 amino acids. The V gene end was trimmed by 10 bases and the J gene end by 2 bases; junction bases not matched to a gene: 8.

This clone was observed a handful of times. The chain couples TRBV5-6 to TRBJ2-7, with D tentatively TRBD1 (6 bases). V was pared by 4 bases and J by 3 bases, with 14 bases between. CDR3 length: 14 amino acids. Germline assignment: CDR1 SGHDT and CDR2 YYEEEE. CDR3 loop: CASSGGTGFYEQYF. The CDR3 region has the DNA TGTGCCAGCAGCGGGGGTACAGGGTTCTACGAGCAGTACTTC.

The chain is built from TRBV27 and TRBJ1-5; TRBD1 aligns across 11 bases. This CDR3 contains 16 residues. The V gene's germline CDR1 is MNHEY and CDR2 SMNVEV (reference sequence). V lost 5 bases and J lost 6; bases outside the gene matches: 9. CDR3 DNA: TGTGCCAGCAGTGACTCAGGACAGGGGGCGATTCAGCCCCAGCATTTT. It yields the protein CASSDSGQGAIQPQHF.

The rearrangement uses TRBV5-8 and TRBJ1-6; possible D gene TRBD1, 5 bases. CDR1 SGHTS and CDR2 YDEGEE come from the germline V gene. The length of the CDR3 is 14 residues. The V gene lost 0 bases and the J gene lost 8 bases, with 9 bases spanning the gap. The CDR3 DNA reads TGTGCCAGCAGCTTGGGACAGAATGATTCACCCCTCCACTTT. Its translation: CASSLGQNDSPLHF.

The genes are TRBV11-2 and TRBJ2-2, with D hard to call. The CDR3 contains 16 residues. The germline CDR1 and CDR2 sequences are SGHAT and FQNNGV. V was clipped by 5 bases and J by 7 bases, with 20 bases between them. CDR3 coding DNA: TGTGCCAGCAGCCGTGTCCCCGGGTCCCAAGGCGGGGAGCTGTTTTTT. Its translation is CASSRVPGSQGGELFF.

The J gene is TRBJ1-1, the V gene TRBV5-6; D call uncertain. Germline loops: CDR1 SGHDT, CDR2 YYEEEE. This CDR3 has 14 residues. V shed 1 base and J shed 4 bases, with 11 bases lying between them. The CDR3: CASSLFGVSTEAFF. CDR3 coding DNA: TGTGCCAGCAGCTTGTTCGGGGTTAGCACTGAAGCTTTCTTT. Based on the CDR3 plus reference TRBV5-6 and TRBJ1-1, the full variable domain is DAGVTQSPTHLIKTRGQQVTLRCSPKSGHDTVSWYQQALGQGPQFIFQYYEEEERQRGNFPDRFSGHQFPNYSSELNVNALLLGDSALYLCASSLFGVSTEAFFGQGTRLTVV.

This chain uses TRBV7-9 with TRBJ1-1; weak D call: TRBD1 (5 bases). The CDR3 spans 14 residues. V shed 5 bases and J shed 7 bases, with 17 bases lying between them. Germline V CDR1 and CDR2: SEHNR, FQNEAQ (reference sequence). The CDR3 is CASSPPTVTGEAFF. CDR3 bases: TGTGCCAGCAGCCCCCCAACCGTCACAGGTGAAGCTTTCTTT.

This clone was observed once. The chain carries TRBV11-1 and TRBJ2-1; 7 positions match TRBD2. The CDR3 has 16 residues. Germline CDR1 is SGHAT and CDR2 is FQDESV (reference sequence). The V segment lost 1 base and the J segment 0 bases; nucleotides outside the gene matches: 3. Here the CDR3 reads CASSLGGGSSYNEQFF. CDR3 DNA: TGTGCCAGCAGCTTAGGGGGCGGGAGCTCCTACAATGAGCAGTTCTTC.

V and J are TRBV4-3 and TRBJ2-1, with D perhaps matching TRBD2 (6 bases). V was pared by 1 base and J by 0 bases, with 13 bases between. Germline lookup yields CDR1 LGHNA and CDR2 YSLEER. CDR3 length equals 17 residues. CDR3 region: CASSQVTSWSSYNEQFF. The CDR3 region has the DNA TGCGCCAGCAGCCAAGTAACTAGCTGGAGCTCCTACAATGAGCAGTTCTTC.

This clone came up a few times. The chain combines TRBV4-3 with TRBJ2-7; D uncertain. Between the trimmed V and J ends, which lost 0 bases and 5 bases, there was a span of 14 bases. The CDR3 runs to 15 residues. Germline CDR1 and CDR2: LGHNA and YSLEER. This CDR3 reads CASSQEIRLGHEQYF. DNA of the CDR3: TGCGCCAGCAGCCAAGAAATTCGGCTGGGCCACGAGCAGTACTTC.

The CDR3 is CASTYGEGRNTEAFF. CDR3 bases: TGTGCCAGCACCTACGGGGAGGGGAGGAACACTGAAGCTTTCTTT. The rearrangement joins TRBV28 to TRBJ1-1, with D possibly TRBD1 on 5 matching bases. Trimming cost V 7 bases and J 1 base, with 16 bases left between them. Germline-derived CDR1 and CDR2 are MDHEN and SYDVKM. The CDR3 runs 15 residues.

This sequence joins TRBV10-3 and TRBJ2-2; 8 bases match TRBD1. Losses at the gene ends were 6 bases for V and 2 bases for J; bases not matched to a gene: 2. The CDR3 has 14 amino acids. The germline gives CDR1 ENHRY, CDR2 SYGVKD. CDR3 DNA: TGTGCCATCAGCGGGACAGGTAACACCGGGGAGCTGTTTTTT. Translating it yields CAISGTGNTGELFF.

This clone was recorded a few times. CDR3 coding DNA: TGCGCCAGCAGCCAAGAAATATTCCCCTACGAGCAGTACTTC. It specifies CASSQEIFPYEQYF. The gene calls are TRBV4-1 and TRBJ2-7, with D hard to call. Germline assignment: CDR1 MGHRA and CDR2 YSYEKL. Trimming stripped 0 bases from V and 2 bases from J, with 8 bases between. The CDR3 has 14 amino acids.

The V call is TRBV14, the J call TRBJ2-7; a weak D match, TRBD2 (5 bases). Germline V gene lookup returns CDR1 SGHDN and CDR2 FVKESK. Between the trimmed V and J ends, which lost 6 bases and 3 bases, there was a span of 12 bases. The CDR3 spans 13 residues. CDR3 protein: CASSRELSYEQYF. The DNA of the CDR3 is TGTGCCAGCAGTAGGGAGCTTAGCTACGAGCAGTACTTC.

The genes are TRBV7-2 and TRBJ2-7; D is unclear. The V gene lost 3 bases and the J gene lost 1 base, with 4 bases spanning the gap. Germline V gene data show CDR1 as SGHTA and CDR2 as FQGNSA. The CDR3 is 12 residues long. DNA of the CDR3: TGTGCCAGCAGCTTTCGTTCCTACGAGCAGTACTTC. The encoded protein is CASSFRSYEQYF.

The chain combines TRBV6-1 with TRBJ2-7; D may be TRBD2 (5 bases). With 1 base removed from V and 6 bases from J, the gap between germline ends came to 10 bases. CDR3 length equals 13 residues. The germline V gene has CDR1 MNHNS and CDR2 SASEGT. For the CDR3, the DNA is TGTGCCAGCAGTGAAGGGGTGGGGAGCGAGCAGTACTTC. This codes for CASSEGVGSEQYF.

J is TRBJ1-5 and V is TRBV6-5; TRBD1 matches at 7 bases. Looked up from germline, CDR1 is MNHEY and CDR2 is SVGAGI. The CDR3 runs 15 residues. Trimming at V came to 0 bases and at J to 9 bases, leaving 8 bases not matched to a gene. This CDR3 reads CASSYSDRDIRPQHF. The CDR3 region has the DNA TGTGCCAGCAGTTACTCCGACAGGGACATACGGCCCCAGCATTTT.

CDR3 in amino acids: CASSYVSGTGNYGYTF. CDR3 bases: TGTGCCAGCAGTTACGTCTCCGGGACAGGGAACTATGGCTACACCTTC. The rearrangement uses TRBV6-5 and TRBJ1-2, with 9 bases lining up with TRBD1. The V segment lost 2 bases and the J segment 2 bases; nucleotides outside the gene matches: 6. CDR1 is MNHEY and CDR2 is SVGAGI in the germline V gene. The CDR3 runs 16 residues.

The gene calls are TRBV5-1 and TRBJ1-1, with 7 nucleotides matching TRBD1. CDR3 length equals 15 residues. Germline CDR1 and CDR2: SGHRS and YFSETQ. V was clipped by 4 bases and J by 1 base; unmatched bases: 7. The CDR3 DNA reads TGCGCCAGCAGCCTGCCCCCAGGGGGGAACACTGAAGCTTTCTTT. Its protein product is CASSLPPGGNTEAFF.

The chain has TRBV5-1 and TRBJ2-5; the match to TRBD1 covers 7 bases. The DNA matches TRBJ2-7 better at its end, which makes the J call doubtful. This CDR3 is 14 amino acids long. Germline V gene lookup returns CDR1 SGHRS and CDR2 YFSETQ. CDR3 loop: CASSLVPGGHEQYF. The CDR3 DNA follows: TGCGCCAGCAGCTTGGTACCAGGGGGACACGAGCAGTACTTC.

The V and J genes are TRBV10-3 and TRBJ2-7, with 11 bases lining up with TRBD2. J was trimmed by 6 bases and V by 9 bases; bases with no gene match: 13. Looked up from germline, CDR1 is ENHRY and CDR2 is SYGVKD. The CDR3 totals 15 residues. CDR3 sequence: CAIGRGTSGPGEQYF. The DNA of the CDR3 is TGTGCCATTGGGAGAGGGACTAGCGGTCCTGGCGAGCAGTACTTC.